The 29 T cell receptor beta chains below were found in one sample sequenced in a study of shared clonotypes between healthy human individuals. Naive CD8 isolation took CD45RO-negative cells positively selected for CCR7 and excluded terminally differentiated effector memory CD45RA+ cells. Sequenced by immunoSEQ multiplex PCR; TCRdb stores in-frame clones only, minus some. The data hold roughly 2.1 million clones, with around 93% observed a single time. Source material: naive CD8+ T cells from PBMCs. These receptors all stem from a young man in good health. Some clones in this sample may be carry-over from other donors' samples.

The chain links TRBV19 to TRBJ2-2; possible D gene TRBD1, 5 bases. Trimming shortened V by 8 bases and J by 7 bases, and 11 bases separated the two germline ends. CDR1 is LNHDA and CDR2 is SQIVND in the germline V gene (reference sequence). This CDR3 comprises 12 residues. CDR3 sequence: CASDQGIGELFF. DNA of the CDR3: TGTGCCAGTGATCAGGGCATCGGGGAGCTGTTTTTT.

The gene calls are TRBV18 and TRBJ2-5; either TRBD1 or TRBD2 may fit D (7 bases each). The CDR3 is made up of 16 amino acids. Trimming left V 0 bases short and J 4 bases short, with 15 bases between. The germline V gene has CDR1 KGHSH and CDR2 LQKENI. The CDR3 is CASSPPPAGGGETQYF. In DNA form, the CDR3 reads TGTGCCAGCTCACCACCACCGGCAGGGGGGGGAGAGACCCAGTACTTC.

The J gene is TRBJ2-7, the V gene TRBV11-2; D is unclear. This CDR3 is 12 amino acids long. Trimming left V 4 bases short and J 3 bases short, with 7 bases between. Germline assignment: CDR1 SGHAT and CDR2 FQNNGV. For the CDR3, the DNA is TGTGCCAGCAGCTCTCACCTCTACGAGCAGTACTTC. This sequence encodes CASSSHLYEQYF.

The chain uses TRBV5-1 and TRBJ2-7, with 7 bases identical to TRBD1. CDR1 and CDR2 (germline): SGHRS, YFSETQ. With V trimmed by 2 bases and J by 4 bases, 3 bases remained unmatched. This CDR3 is 13 amino acids long. This CDR3 is CASSFPGGYEQYF. The CDR3 DNA follows: TGCGCCAGCAGCTTCCCAGGGGGATACGAGCAGTACTTC.

This sequence joins TRBV7-8 and TRBJ2-1; D ambiguous. The CDR3 covers 13 residues. The germline V gene encodes CDR1 SGHVS and CDR2 FQNEAQ. Trimming took 1 base from V and 9 from J, leaving 10 bases between them. CDR3 bases: TGTGCCAGCAGCTTAGGATGGCCGAGTGAGCAGTTCTTC. Protein sequence: CASSLGWPSEQFF.

The rearrangement joins TRBV13 to TRBJ2-1; 8 bases are shared with TRBD2. CDR1 and CDR2 (germline): PRHDT, FYEKMQ (reference sequence). V was clipped by 1 base and J by 6 bases; unmatched bases: 5. The CDR3 is 15 residues long. The DNA of the CDR3 is TGTGCCAGCAGCTTAGTTCGGGAGGGGGGCAATGAGCAGTTCTTC. It is translated as CASSLVREGGNEQFF.

The J gene is TRBJ2-7, the V gene TRBV9; D is undetermined. The germline CDR1 and CDR2 sequences are SGDLS and YYNGEE. The CDR3 totals 13 residues. V lost 3 bases and J 4 bases, leaving 11 bases between the germline ends. CDR3 amino acids: CASSASPNYEQYF. DNA for the CDR3: TGTGCCAGCAGCGCCTCCCCAAATTACGAGCAGTACTTC. The complete variable domain, with remaining parts taken from reference TRBV9 and TRBJ2-7, reads DSGVTQTPKHLITATGQRVTLRCSPRSGDLSVYWYQQSLDQGLQFLIQYYNGEERAKGNILERFSAQQFPDLHSELNLSSLELGDSALYFCASSASPNYEQYFGPGTRLTVT.

J is TRBJ1-5 and V is TRBV4-1, with 7 bases matching TRBD1. Germline CDR1 MGHRA, CDR2 YSYEKL. The CDR3 has 16 residues. The trim removed 3 bases at V and 0 bases at J, leaving 5 bases unmatched. CDR3 in amino acids: CASSHEDRASNQPQHF. As DNA, the CDR3 is TGCGCCAGCAGCCACGAAGACAGGGCTAGCAATCAGCCCCAGCATTTT.

J is TRBJ1-1 and V is TRBV30; D gene ambiguous. This CDR3 region has 15 residues. The V gene's germline CDR1 is GTSNPN and CDR2 SVGIG (reference sequence). V lost 2 bases and J 1 base, leaving 14 bases between the germline ends. The CDR3 DNA follows: TGTGCCTGGAGTTTAGGTGGGCTCTCGAACACTGAAGCTTTCTTT. This encodes CAWSLGGLSNTEAFF.

V and J are TRBV9 and TRBJ2-1; TRBD2 agrees at 8 bases. The germline V gene has CDR1 SGDLS and CDR2 YYNGEE. CDR3 length: 16 amino acids. V lost 3 bases to trimming and J lost 9 bases; unmatched junction nucleotides: 14. CDR3 bases: TGTGCCAGCAGCGCAGGGTCGCGGACTAGCCTTGTTGAGCAGTTCTTC. This sequence encodes CASSAGSRTSLVEQFF.

This rearrangement joins TRBV28 to TRBJ2-4, with D possibly TRBD1 on 6 matching bases. Trimming took off 2 bases at V and 15 bases at J, with 17 bases between the two ends. Germline V gives CDR1 MDHEN, CDR2 SYDVKM. There are 13 residues in the CDR3. This chain's CDR3 is CASSLVQGMEWYF. The CDR3 DNA reads TGTGCCAGCAGTTTAGTCCAGGGGATGGAATGGTACTTC.

To note about this clone: The sample has other DNA sequences that encode this CDR3 too. Here the CDR3 DNA reads TGTGCCAGCAGCGTTGGGGATAGCCCCTACGAGCAGTACTTC. The encoded protein is CASSVGDSPYEQYF. This chain links TRBV9 with TRBJ2-7; D gene unclear. Trimming removed 2 bases from V and 2 bases from J, with 11 bases in between. Germline lookup yields CDR1 SGDLS and CDR2 YYNGEE. This CDR3 spans 14 amino acids.

The chain combines TRBV21-1 with TRBJ2-2; the table calls TRBD2, which could not be checked here. TRBV21-1 represents a pseudogene. This CDR3 has 16 amino acids. The CDR3: CASSKVCGRNTGELFF. CDR3 DNA: TGTGCCAGCAGCAAAGTATGCGGGAGGAACACCGGGGAGCTGTTTTTT.

The chain carries TRBV5-1 and TRBJ1-1, with D possibly TRBD1 on 6 matching bases. From germline, CDR1 is SGHRS and CDR2 YFSETQ. The CDR3 runs 14 residues. The V gene lost 5 bases and the J gene lost 6 bases, with 17 bases spanning the gap. This CDR3 is CASRLHPGVPEAFF. CDR3 DNA sequence: TGCGCCAGCAGACTTCACCCAGGGGTCCCTGAAGCTTTCTTT.

The gene calls are TRBV6-5 and TRBJ2-7, with a weak D call TRBD2 (5 bases). CDR1 and CDR2 from the germline V gene are MNHEY and SVGAGI. Trimming shortened V by 8 bases and J by 3 bases, and 20 bases separated the two germline ends. The CDR3 is made up of 15 amino acids. The CDR3 sequence: CASRDLQRNHYEQYF. The CDR3 DNA reads as TGTGCCAGCCGGGATCTACAGCGGAACCACTACGAGCAGTACTTC.

The rearrangement links TRBV27 to TRBJ2-2; D remains unclear. V was cut by 2 bases and J by 1 base, with 11 bases left in between. The germline V gene encodes CDR1 MNHEY and CDR2 SMNVEV (reference sequence). This CDR3 has 16 amino acids. The CDR3 reads CASSLTVAQNTGELFF. As DNA, the CDR3 is TGTGCCAGCAGTTTAACAGTCGCCCAGAACACCGGGGAGCTGTTTTTT.

V usage is TRBV19 and J usage is TRBJ1-1; maybe TRBD1 (6 bases). Germline V gene data show CDR1 as LNHDA and CDR2 as SQIVND (reference sequence). The V end lost 5 bases, the J end lost 4 bases, and 11 bases lay between the germline ends. CDR3 size: 13 residues. The CDR3: CASSLRGPTEAFF. The CDR3 DNA sequence: TGTGCCAGTAGTCTACGGGGGCCCACTGAAGCTTTCTTT.

The chain couples TRBV10-2 to TRBJ2-7; 10 bases match TRBD2. Looked up from germline, CDR1 is WSHSY and CDR2 is SAAADI. The CDR3 has 16 amino acids. With 7 bases clipped from V and 2 bases from J, the junction kept 11 bases outside the gene matches. In DNA form, the CDR3 reads TGCGCCAGCACACCTCTAGCGGGAGAGGGGACCTACGAGCAGTACTTC. Its protein product is CASTPLAGEGTYEQYF.

In regard to this clone: Germline is not matched at one junction end, which may reflect a read error. The chain employs TRBV20-1 and TRBJ1-2; no definite D call. Germline V gives CDR1 DFQATT, CDR2 SNEGSKA (reference sequence). CDR3 length: 10 residues. The CDR3 DNA reads TGTTCATCTCCGGGGAGGGGCTACACCTTC. Translating gives CSSPGRGYTF.

In DNA form, the CDR3 reads TGTGCCAGCTCACCAATCGGGACAGGGGATGAGCAGTTCTTC. The encoded protein is CASSPIGTGDEQFF. The V and J genes are TRBV18 and TRBJ2-1, with TRBD1 identical over 10 bases. The CDR3 totals 14 residues. V shed 2 bases, J shed 8 bases, and the junction held 3 bases outside the gene matches. The germline CDR1 and CDR2 sequences are KGHSH and LQKENI.

This clone was recorded once. The rearrangement links TRBV28 to TRBJ2-2; D is ambiguous. Germline loops: CDR1 MDHEN, CDR2 SYDVKM. The CDR3 is made up of 16 amino acids. The V and J ends lost 5 bases and 4 bases respectively, with 17 bases between them. CDR3 protein: CASSLPGPTSTGELFF. CDR3 DNA: TGTGCCAGCAGTCTCCCCGGCCCCACTTCCACCGGGGAGCTGTTTTTT.

The chain recombines TRBV27 with TRBJ2-1; 10 nucleotides match TRBD2. The CDR3 covers 16 residues. CDR1 is MNHEY and CDR2 is SMNVEV in the germline V gene (reference sequence). V lost 4 bases and J lost 3; bases outside the gene matches: 6. CDR3 nucleotide sequence: TGTGCCAGCAGTTCTCTACTAGCGGGGAACTACAATGAGCAGTTCTTC. Its protein is CASSSLLAGNYNEQFF.

This clone is a singleton in its sample. The gene calls are TRBV19 and TRBJ2-1, with TRBD2 identical over 12 bases. The V and J ends lost 6 bases and 8 bases, in that order; junction bases with no gene match: 2. This CDR3 has 13 residues. Looked up from germline, CDR1 is LNHDA and CDR2 is SQIVND (reference sequence). The chain's CDR3 is CASRLAGGYEQFF. DNA of the CDR3: TGTGCCAGTAGGCTAGCGGGAGGGTATGAGCAGTTCTTC. The whole variable domain, remainder taken from reference TRBV19 and TRBJ2-1, is DGGITQSPKYLFRKEGQNVTLSCEQNLNHDAMYWYRQDPGQGLRLIYYSQIVNDFQKGDIAEGYSVSREKKESFPLTVTSAQKNPTAFYLCASRLAGGYEQFFGPGTRLTVL.

The CDR3 region is CASSPLGGINYGYTF. The CDR3 bases are TGTGCCAGCAGCCCCCTCGGAGGGATCAACTATGGCTACACCTTC. This rearrangement joins TRBV7-9 to TRBJ1-2; D is unclear. The germline V and J ends were trimmed by 5 bases and 2 bases, with 15 bases remaining between them. CDR1 SEHNR and CDR2 FQNEAQ come from the germline V gene (reference sequence). This CDR3 is built from 15 residues.

This rearrangement joins TRBV19 to TRBJ2-7; D not certain. Germline V gene lookup returns CDR1 LNHDA and CDR2 SQIVND (reference sequence). Deletions cut 10 bases from V and 1 base from J, with 8 bases between. This CDR3 has 11 amino acids. This CDR3 is CATAGSYEQYF. In DNA, the CDR3 is TGTGCCACCGCCGGTTCCTACGAGCAGTACTTC.

The V and J genes are TRBV7-8 and TRBJ1-1; D gene ambiguous. The germline V and J ends were trimmed by 1 base and 0 bases, with 18 bases remaining between them. This CDR3 region has 18 residues. CDR1 SGHVS and CDR2 FQNEAQ come from the germline V gene. CDR3 coding DNA: TGTGCCAGCAGCTTAGGTATAGGGTCCGTCCCGTTGAACACTGAAGCTTTCTTT. It is translated as CASSLGIGSVPLNTEAFF.

The V gene is TRBV2, the J gene TRBJ2-5; 7 bases match TRBD1. This CDR3 has 15 residues. CDR1 and CDR2 (germline): SNHLY, FYNNEI. V shed 4 bases, J shed 4 bases, and the junction held 9 bases outside the gene matches. CDR3 in amino acids: CASSGWGQSGETQYF. For the CDR3, the DNA is TGTGCCAGCAGTGGTTGGGGACAGTCGGGAGAGACCCAGTACTTC. Combining the CDR3 with reference TRBV2 and TRBJ2-5 gives the whole variable domain EPEVTQTPSHQVTQMGQEVILRCVPISNHLYFYWYRQILGQKVEFLVSFYNNEISEKSEIFDDQFSVERPDGSNFTLKIRSTKLEDSAMYFCASSGWGQSGETQYFGPGTRLLVL.

Of note for this clone: Other DNA sequences from this sample encode an identical CDR3 as well. The rearrangement uses TRBV29-1 and TRBJ2-5; D is unresolved. This CDR3 is built from 11 residues. Between the trimmed V and J ends, which lost 7 bases and 2 bases, there was a span of 8 bases. Per germline, CDR1 SQVTM and CDR2 ANQGSEA. The CDR3 DNA is TGCAGCGGGGTCAGTCAAGAGACCCAGTACTTC. Amino acids: CSGVSQETQYF. Using reference TRBV29-1 and TRBJ2-5 for the parts outside the CDR3, the full variable domain is SAVISQKPSRDICQRGTSLTIQCQVDSQVTMMFWYRQQPGQSLTLIATANQGSEATYESGFVIDKFPISRPNLTFSTLTVSNMSPEDSSIYLCSGVSQETQYFGPGTRLLVL.

The V gene is TRBV19, the J gene TRBJ1-4; D might be TRBD1 (5 bases). The germline V and J ends were trimmed by 6 bases and 7 bases, with 18 bases remaining between them. The length of the CDR3 is 15 residues. Per germline, CDR1 LNHDA and CDR2 SQIVND (reference sequence). CDR3 sequence reads: CASRHSDTLGEKLFF. DNA for the CDR3: TGTGCCAGTAGACACTCGGACACCTTAGGTGAAAAACTGTTTTTT. Using reference TRBV19 and TRBJ1-4 for the parts outside the CDR3, the full variable domain is DGGITQSPKYLFRKEGQNVTLSCEQNLNHDAMYWYRQDPGQGLRLIYYSQIVNDFQKGDIAEGYSVSREKKESFPLTVTSAQKNPTAFYLCASRHSDTLGEKLFFGSGTQLSVL.